The subject of this entry is one T cell receptor beta chain. What it binds is not known. Some clones are missing from TCRdb's copy, which holds only in-frame ones; the method was immunoSEQ multiplex PCR. This table has 200,000 to 250,000 clones, 85% to 90% appearing once. Sample treatment: some 20 received Ad26.COV2.S at low or high dose, single or two shots; about five received placebo; per-sample allocation not given. Day 63 after the first vaccine or placebo injection was the time point for sampling. The donor's status was that of an adult aged 18-55 years in Boston. The CDR3 covers 11 residues. The V gene lost 5 bases and the J gene lost 2 bases, with 3 bases spanning the gap. In germline, CDR1 is MNHEY, CDR2 SVGEGT. This specimen belongs to a study of Ad26.COV2.S vaccination and SARS-CoV-2 variants. Study overall: Intramuscular Ad26.COV2.S at 5x10^10 or 1x10^11 viral particles.

Study-wide findings and caveats: Marked by substantial breadth, spike-specific CD8+ and CD4+ T cell responses were reportedly seen after vaccination. Higher spike-specific TCR breadth was found in vaccine recipients than in placebo recipients.

This chain uses TRBV6-2 or TRBV6-3 with TRBJ2-5; D gene ambiguous. Sequenced here: peripheral blood, sampled in a trial of Ad26.COV2.S vaccine versus placebo. This clonotype originated in a person between 18 and 65 years old who received the Ad26.COV2.S COVID-19 vaccine or a placebo. The CDR3 is CASSIQETQYF. In nucleotides, the CDR3 is TGTGCCAGCAGTATACAAGAGACCCAGTACTTC.